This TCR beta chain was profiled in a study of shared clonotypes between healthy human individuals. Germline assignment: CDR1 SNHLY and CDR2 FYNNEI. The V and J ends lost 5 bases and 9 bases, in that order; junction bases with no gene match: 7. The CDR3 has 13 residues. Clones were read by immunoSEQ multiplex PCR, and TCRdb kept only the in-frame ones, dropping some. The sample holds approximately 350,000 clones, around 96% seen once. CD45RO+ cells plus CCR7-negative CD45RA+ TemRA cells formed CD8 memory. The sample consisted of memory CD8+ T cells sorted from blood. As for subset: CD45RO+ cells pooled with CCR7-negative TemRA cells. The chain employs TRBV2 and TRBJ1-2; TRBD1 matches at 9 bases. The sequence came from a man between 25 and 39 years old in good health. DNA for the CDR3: TGTGCCAGCAGTACTAACAGGGGGCGAAGCTACACCTTC. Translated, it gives CASSTNRGRSYTF.